This T cell receptor (beta chain) was documented in a study of tumour-infiltrating T cells in Burkitt lymphoma. About the study: Productive clonality predicted overall and progression-free survival.

Generated by immunoSEQ multiplex PCR, the TCRdb table keeps only in-frame clones and is missing some. This repertoire shows about 1,600 clones, 17% found once; its top ten account for 8.9%. A single count supports this clone. Between the trimmed V and J ends, which lost 5 bases and 1 base, there was a span of 5 bases. Germline V gene lookup returns CDR1 MGHDK and CDR2 SYGVNS. The CDR3 is 12 amino acids. The chain has TRBV25-1 and TRBJ1-1; D call uncertain. Sequencing was performed on tumor tissue. The TCR was taken from a human donor with diffuse large B-cell lymphoma. The CDR3 coding sequence is TGTGCCAGCAGTAGCTGGAACACTGAAGCTTTCTTT. It is translated as CASSSWNTEAFF. The full variable domain, rest sourced from reference TRBV25-1 and TRBJ1-1, is EADIYQTPRYLVIGTGKKITLECSQTMGHDKMYWYQQDPGMELHLIHYSYGVNSTEKGDLSSESTVSRIRTEHFPLTLESARPSHTSQYLCASSSWNTEAFFGQGTRLTVV.